A single sample is the source of the 2 T cell receptor beta chains below, sequenced in a study of T cell repertoires in aging, cancer and after chemotherapy. The template was genomic DNA from peripheral blood, not RNA. Multiplex touch-down PCR with TRB-A/B primers amplified rearranged V-D-J TRB sequences. Using its own MiXCR run on the multiplex PCR reads, TCRdb lists one record per CDR3 protein. This table has more than 7,000 distinct CDR3 sequences, 30% to 40% appearing once. Sequenced input: blood. The receptors derive from a human donor in good health.

V and J are TRBV6-5 and TRBJ2-1; D unclear. V shed 2 bases and J shed 5 bases, with 13 bases lying between them. Germline V gives CDR1 MNHEY, CDR2 SVGAGI. The CDR3 has 15 amino acids. The CDR3 region has the DNA TGTGCCAGCAGTTACGCTGGACGGACGAACAATGAGCAGTTCTTC. Amino acid sequence: CASSYAGRTNNEQFF.

The chain couples TRBV7-9 to TRBJ1-3, with D possibly matching TRBD1 (6 bases). CDR1 and CDR2 (germline): SEHNR, FQNEAQ (reference sequence). V was pared by 11 bases and J by 4 bases, with 12 bases between. This CDR3 has 12 amino acids. The CDR3 spells CAGGVRGNTIYF. The CDR3 region has the DNA TGTGCCGGGGGCGTACGGGGAAACACCATATATTTT.